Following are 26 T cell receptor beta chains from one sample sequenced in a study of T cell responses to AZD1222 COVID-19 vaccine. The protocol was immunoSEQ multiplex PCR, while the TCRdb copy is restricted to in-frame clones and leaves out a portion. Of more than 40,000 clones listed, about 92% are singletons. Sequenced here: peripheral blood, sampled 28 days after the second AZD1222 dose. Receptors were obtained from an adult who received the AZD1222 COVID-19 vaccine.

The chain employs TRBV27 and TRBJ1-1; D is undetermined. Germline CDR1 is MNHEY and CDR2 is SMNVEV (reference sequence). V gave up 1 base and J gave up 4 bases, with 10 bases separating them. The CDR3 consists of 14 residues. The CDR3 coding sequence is TGTGCCAGCAGTTTATTAGGCCAGATCACTGAAGCTTTCTTT. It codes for CASSLLGQITEAFF.

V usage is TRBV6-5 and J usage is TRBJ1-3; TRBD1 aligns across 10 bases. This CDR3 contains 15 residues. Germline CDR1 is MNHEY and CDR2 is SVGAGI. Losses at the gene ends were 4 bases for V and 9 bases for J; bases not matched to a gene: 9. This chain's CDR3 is CASSLTGGLHGTIYF. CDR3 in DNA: TGTGCCAGCAGTTTGACAGGGGGCTTACACGGCACCATATATTTT.

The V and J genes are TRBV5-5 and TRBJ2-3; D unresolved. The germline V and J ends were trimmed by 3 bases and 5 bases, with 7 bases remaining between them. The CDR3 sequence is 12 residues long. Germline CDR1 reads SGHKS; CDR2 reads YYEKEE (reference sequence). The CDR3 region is CASSSLGDTQYF. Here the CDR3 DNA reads TGTGCCAGCAGCTCCCTCGGAGATACGCAGTATTTT.

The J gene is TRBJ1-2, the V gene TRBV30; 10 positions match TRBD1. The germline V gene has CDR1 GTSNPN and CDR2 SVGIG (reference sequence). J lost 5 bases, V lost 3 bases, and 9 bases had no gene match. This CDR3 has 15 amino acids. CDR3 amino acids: CAWRTGGVSMYGYTF. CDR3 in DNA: TGTGCCTGGAGGACAGGGGGCGTATCGATGTATGGCTACACCTTC.

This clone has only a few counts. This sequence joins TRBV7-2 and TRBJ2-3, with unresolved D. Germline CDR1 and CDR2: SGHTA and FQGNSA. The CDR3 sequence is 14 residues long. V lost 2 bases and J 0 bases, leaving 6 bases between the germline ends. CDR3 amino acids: CASSLSPSTDTQYF. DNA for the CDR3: TGTGCCAGCAGCTTATCACCAAGCACAGATACGCAGTATTTT.

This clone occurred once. This CDR3 is CASSETGPNSPLHF. CDR3 nucleotides: TGTGCCAGCAGTGAGACAGGGCCAAATTCACCCCTCCACTTT. V usage is TRBV6-1 and J usage is TRBJ1-6; 7 bases fit TRBD1. V shed 3 bases, J shed 7 bases, and the junction held 3 bases outside the gene matches. Germline V lookup: CDR1 MNHNS, CDR2 SASEGT. The CDR3 totals 14 residues.

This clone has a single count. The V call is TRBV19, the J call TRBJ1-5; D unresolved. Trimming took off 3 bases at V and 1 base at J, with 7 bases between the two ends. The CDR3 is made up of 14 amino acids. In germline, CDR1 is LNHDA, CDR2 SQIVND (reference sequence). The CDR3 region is CASSIYGSNQPQHF. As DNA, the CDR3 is TGTGCCAGTAGTATTTATGGGAGCAATCAGCCCCAGCATTTT.

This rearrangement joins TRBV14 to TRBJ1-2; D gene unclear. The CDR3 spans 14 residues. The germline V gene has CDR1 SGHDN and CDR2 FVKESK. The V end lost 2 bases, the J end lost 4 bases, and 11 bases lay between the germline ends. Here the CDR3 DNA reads TGTGCCAGCAGCCAATCCTTGGGTATCTATGGCTACACCTTC. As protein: CASSQSLGIYGYTF.

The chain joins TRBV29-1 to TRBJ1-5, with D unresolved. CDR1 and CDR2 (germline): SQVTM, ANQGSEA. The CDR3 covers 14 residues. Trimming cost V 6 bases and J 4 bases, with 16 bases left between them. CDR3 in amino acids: CSVQEFGSNQPQHF. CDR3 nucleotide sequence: TGCAGCGTGCAGGAATTCGGATCTAATCAGCCCCAGCATTTT.

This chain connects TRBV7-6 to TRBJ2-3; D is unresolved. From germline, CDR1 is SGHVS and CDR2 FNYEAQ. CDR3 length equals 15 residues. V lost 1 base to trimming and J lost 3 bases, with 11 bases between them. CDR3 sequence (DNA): TGTGCCAGCAGCTTAGGGGCCCTGGGGACAGATACGCAGTATTTT. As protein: CASSLGALGTDTQYF.

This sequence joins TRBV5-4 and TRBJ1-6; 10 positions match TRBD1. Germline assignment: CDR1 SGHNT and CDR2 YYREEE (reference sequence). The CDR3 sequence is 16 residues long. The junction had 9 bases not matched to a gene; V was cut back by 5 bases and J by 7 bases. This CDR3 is CASSSRQGARNSPLHF. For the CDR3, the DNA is TGTGCCAGCAGTTCCCGACAGGGGGCTCGAAATTCACCCCTCCACTTT.

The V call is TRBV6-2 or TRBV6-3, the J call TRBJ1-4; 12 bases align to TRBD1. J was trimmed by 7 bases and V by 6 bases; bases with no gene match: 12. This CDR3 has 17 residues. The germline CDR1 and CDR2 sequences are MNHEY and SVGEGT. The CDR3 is CASSPPGQGAPGEKLFF. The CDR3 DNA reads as TGTGCCAGCAGCCCACCGGGACAGGGGGCTCCGGGTGAAAAACTGTTTTTT.

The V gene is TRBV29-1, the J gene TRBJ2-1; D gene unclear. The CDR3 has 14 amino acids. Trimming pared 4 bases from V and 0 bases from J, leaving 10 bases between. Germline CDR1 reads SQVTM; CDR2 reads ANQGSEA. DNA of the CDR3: TGCAGCGTTGCCCGGTCGAGCTCCTACAATGAGCAGTTCTTC. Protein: CSVARSSSYNEQFF.

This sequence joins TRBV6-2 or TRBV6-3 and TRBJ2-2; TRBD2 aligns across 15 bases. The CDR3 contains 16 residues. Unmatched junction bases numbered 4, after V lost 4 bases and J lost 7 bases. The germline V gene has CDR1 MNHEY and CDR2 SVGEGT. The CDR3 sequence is CASSSGLAGGVGELFF. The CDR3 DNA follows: TGTGCCAGCAGTTCGGGACTAGCGGGGGGCGTCGGGGAGCTGTTTTTT.

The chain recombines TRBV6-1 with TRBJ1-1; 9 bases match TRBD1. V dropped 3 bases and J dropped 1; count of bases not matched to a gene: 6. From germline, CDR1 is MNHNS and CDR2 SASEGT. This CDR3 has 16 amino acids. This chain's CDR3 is CASSEPGQGKNTEAFF. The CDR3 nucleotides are TGTGCCAGCAGTGAGCCGGGACAGGGAAAGAACACTGAAGCTTTCTTT.

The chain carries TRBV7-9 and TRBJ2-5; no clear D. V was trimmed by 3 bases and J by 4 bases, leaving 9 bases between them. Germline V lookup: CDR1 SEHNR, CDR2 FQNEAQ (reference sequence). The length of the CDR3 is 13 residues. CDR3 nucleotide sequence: TGTGCCAGCAGCTTGAGTGCTCCAGAGACCCAGTACTTC. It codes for CASSLSAPETQYF.

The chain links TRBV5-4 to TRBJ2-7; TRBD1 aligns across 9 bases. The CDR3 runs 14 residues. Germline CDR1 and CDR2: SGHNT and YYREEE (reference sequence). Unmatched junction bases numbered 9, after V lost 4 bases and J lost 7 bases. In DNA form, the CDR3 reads TGTGCCAGCAGCCCAAACTACAGGGGGCGGGAGCAGTACTTC. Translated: CASSPNYRGREQYF.

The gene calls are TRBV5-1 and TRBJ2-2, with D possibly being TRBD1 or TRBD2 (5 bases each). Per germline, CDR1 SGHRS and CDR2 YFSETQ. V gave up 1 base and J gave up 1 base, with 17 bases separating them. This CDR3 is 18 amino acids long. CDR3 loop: CASSLLPGTAGNTGELFF. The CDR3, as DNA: TGCGCCAGCAGCTTGCTACCGGGGACCGCCGGGAACACCGGGGAGCTGTTTTTT.

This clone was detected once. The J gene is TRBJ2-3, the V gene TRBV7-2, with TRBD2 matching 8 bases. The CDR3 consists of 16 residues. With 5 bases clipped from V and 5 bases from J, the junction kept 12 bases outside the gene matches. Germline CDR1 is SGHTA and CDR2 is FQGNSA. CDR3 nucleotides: TGTGCCAGCAGCCTGGGTCCGGGGGGGCATGTAGATACGCAGTATTTT. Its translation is CASSLGPGGHVDTQYF.

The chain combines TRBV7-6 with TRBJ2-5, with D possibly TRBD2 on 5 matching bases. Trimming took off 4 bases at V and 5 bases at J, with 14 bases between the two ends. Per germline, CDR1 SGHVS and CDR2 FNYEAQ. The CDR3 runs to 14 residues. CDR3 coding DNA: TGTGCCAGCAGCTATGCGAGGGTGGTGGAGACCCAGTACTTC. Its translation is CASSYARVVETQYF. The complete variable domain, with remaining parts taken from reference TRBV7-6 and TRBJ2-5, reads GAGVSQSPRYKVTKRGQDVALRCDPISGHVSLYWYRQALGQGPEFLTYFNYEAQQDKSGLPNDRFSAERPEGSISTLTIQRTEQRDSAMYRCASSYARVVETQYFGPGTRLLVL.

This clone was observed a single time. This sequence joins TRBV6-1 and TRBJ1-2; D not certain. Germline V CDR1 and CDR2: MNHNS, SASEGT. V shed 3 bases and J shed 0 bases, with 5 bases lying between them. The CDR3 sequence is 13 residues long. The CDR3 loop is CASSENPNYGYTF. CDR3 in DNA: TGTGCCAGCAGTGAGAATCCTAACTATGGCTACACCTTC.

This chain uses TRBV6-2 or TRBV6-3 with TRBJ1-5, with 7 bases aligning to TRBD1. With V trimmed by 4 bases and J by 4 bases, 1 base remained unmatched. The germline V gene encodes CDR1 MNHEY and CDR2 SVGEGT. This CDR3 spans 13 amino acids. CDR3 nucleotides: TGTGCCAGCAGTTTGACAGGGAATCAGCCCCAGCATTTT. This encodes CASSLTGNQPQHF.

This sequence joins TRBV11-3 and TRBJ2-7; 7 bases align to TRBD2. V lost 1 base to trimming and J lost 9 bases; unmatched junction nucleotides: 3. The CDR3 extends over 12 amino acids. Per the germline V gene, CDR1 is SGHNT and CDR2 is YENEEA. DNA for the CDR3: TGTGCCAGCAGCTTAGCGGGGGGTACGCAGTACTTC. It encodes CASSLAGGTQYF.

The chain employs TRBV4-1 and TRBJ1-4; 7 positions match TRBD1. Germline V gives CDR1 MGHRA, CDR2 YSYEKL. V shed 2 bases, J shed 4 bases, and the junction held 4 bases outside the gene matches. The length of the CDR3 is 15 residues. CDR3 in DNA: TGCGCCAGCAGCCAAACGGACAGGCGTAATGAAAAACTGTTTTTT. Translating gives CASSQTDRRNEKLFF.

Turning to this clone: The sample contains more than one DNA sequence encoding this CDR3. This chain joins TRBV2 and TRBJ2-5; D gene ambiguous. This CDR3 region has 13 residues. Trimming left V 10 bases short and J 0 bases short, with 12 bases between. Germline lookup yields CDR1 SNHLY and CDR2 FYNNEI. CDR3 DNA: TGTGCCACCCTCCTCGGTAACCAAGAGACCCAGTACTTC. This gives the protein CATLLGNQETQYF.

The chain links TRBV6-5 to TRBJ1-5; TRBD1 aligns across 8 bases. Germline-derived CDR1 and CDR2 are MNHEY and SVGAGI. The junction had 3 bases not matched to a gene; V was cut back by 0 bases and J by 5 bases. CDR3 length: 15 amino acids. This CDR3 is CASSYSRDRHQPQHF. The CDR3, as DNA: TGTGCCAGCAGTTACTCGAGGGACAGGCATCAGCCCCAGCATTTT.